This passage covers 28 T cell receptor beta chains from one sample sequenced in a study of identical twins. TCRdb reprocessed the 5' RACE reads with MiXCR, giving one entry per CDR3 protein. Found here are some 500,000 distinct CDR3 sequences, 14% of them singletons; the top ten hold more than 0.8%. This sample also belongs to another study, concerning yellow fever vaccine responses in identical twins.

Sequencing was done on a sample of CD4+ T cells sorted from blood. Receptors were obtained from a young woman in good health.

This clonotype was counted a few times. This rearrangement joins TRBV12-3 or TRBV12-4 to TRBJ2-1; 8 bases fit TRBD2. The V and J ends lost 5 bases and 0 bases, in that order; junction bases with no gene match: 15. The CDR3 runs 19 residues. CDR3 sequence reads: CASSPARGGGWDSYNEQFF. Here the CDR3 DNA reads TGTGCCAGCAGTCCCGCACGGGGGGGGGGATGGGACTCCTACAATGAGCAGTTCTTC.

This clonotype has at least ten counts. V is TRBV12-3 or TRBV12-4 and J is TRBJ2-5; D perhaps matches TRBD2 (5 bases). This CDR3 has 13 residues. The V and J ends lost 2 bases and 4 bases respectively, with 8 bases between them. CDR3 protein: CASSLKLGETQYF. CDR3 bases: TGTGCCAGCAGTTTAAAACTAGGAGAGACCCAGTACTTC.

The chain recombines TRBV7-2 with TRBJ2-7; 14 bases align to TRBD2. Germline V gene sequence: CDR1 SGHTA, CDR2 FQGNSA. The CDR3 has 21 residues. V lost 0 bases to trimming and J lost 3 bases; unmatched junction nucleotides: 16. CDR3 residues: CASSLASSGTSGSVLNYEQYF. DNA for the CDR3: TGTGCCAGCAGCTTAGCGAGTAGTGGGACTAGCGGGAGTGTGTTGAACTACGAGCAGTACTTC.

This rearrangement joins TRBV5-6 to TRBJ2-3; TRBD2 aligns across 10 bases. The CDR3 is 16 residues long. V shed 0 bases, J shed 3 bases, and the junction held 4 bases outside the gene matches. The germline V gene has CDR1 SGHDT and CDR2 YYEEEE. This CDR3 is CASSLVLAGWTDTQYF. CDR3 sequence (DNA): TGTGCCAGCAGCTTGGTACTAGCGGGATGGACAGATACGCAGTATTTT.

The chain is built from TRBV5-1 and TRBJ2-3, with 7 nucleotides matching TRBD2. The CDR3 spans 15 residues. J lost 2 bases, V lost 5 bases, and 8 bases had no gene match. Per germline, CDR1 SGHRS and CDR2 YFSETQ. The CDR3 spells CASRVAGTNTDTQYF. The CDR3, as DNA: TGCGCCAGCAGGGTCGCGGGGACTAACACAGATACGCAGTATTTT.

The gene calls are TRBV6-2 or TRBV6-3 and TRBJ1-1; no definite D call. This CDR3 region has 11 residues. CDR1 and CDR2 from the germline V gene are MNHEY and SVGEGT. Trimming left V 10 bases short and J 6 bases short, with 12 bases between. CDR3 sequence: CATTRGAEAFF. The CDR3 DNA follows: TGTGCCACTACTCGCGGAGCTGAAGCTTTCTTT.

This clonotype was seen a few times. The rearrangement joins TRBV7-3 to TRBJ2-3; 8 bases map to TRBD2. V shed 5 bases and J 4 bases; nucleotides not matched to a gene: 5. The CDR3 is made up of 14 amino acids. CDR1 is SGHTA and CDR2 is FQGTGA in the germline V gene. CDR3 in amino acids: CASSPGLGADTQYF. The CDR3 coding sequence is TGTGCCAGCAGCCCGGGACTAGGGGCAGATACGCAGTATTTT. Full variable domain (rest looked up from reference TRBV7-3 and TRBJ2-3): GAGVSQTPSNKVTEKGKYVELRCDPISGHTALYWYRQSLGQGPEFLIYFQGTGAADDSGLPNDRFFAVRPEGSVSTLKIQRTERGDSAVYLCASSPGLGADTQYFGPGTRLTVL.

This chain uses TRBV7-2 with TRBJ2-7; no clear D. This CDR3 spans 14 amino acids. The V and J ends lost 1 base and 7 bases respectively, with 14 bases between them. The germline CDR1 and CDR2 sequences are SGHTA and FQGNSA. The DNA for the CDR3 is TGTGCCAGCAGCTTAGACCGTCGGGCGGTGGAGCAGTACTTC. It is translated as CASSLDRRAVEQYF.

The chain links TRBV7-2 to TRBJ2-7; 8 bases are a match to TRBD1. Germline CDR1 reads SGHTA; CDR2 reads FQGNSA. CDR3 size: 13 residues. The V segment lost 5 bases and the J segment 3 bases; nucleotides outside the gene matches: 3. Here the CDR3 DNA reads TGTGCCAGCAGCCGGACAGGGTACTACGAGCAGTACTTC. Translation: CASSRTGYYEQYF. Full variable domain (remainder filled in from reference TRBV7-2 and TRBJ2-7): GAGVSQSPSNKVTEKGKDVELRCDPISGHTALYWYRQSLGQGLEFLIYFQGNSAPDKSGLPSDRFSAERTGGSVSTLTIQRTQQEDSAVYLCASSRTGYYEQYFGPGTRLTVT.

This clonotype was observed many times. This sequence joins TRBV29-1 and TRBJ2-5, with D possibly matching TRBD2 (5 bases). Trimming took off 2 bases at V and 4 bases at J, with 11 bases between the two ends. Germline V gene data show CDR1 as SQVTM and CDR2 as ANQGSEA. The CDR3 totals 13 residues. The CDR3 region has the DNA TGCAGCGTTGAAAGCGGCGGGCGAGAGACCCAGTACTTC. Encoded protein: CSVESGGRETQYF.

This clonotype was seen many times. The rearrangement uses TRBV5-1 and TRBJ2-1, with TRBD2 identical over 11 bases. The CDR3 is 16 residues long. J gave up 7 bases and V 4 bases, and 10 bases lay outside the gene matches. Looked up from germline, CDR1 is SGHRS and CDR2 is YFSETQ. The CDR3: CASSPLVAGGPNEQFF. In DNA form, the CDR3 reads TGCGCCAGCAGCCCCCTTGTAGCGGGAGGGCCAAATGAGCAGTTCTTC.

This chain connects TRBV5-6 to TRBJ1-1, with 8 nucleotides matching TRBD1. Trimming took 2 bases from V and 6 from J; bases not matched to a gene: 15. The CDR3 has 17 amino acids. Germline CDR1 and CDR2: SGHDT and YYEEEE. The CDR3 sequence: CASSFTGGYGATSEAFF. CDR3 sequence (DNA): TGTGCCAGCAGCTTCACAGGGGGATACGGAGCAACCTCTGAAGCTTTCTTT.

This clonotype was seen only a few times. This chain links TRBV5-1 with TRBJ2-6; D might be TRBD1 (6 bases). The CDR3 consists of 18 residues. Germline CDR1 and CDR2: SGHRS and YFSETQ. V dropped 2 bases and J dropped 4 bases, with 19 bases sitting between them. In DNA form, the CDR3 reads TGCGCCAGCAGCTTTGGACCGGCGACAGGTACCGGGGCCAACGTCCTGACTTTC. Its translation: CASSFGPATGTGANVLTF.

This clonotype was observed a few times. The chain couples TRBV12-3 or TRBV12-4 to TRBJ2-1, with 11 bases identical to TRBD1. Germline trimming cut 5 bases from V and 7 bases from J; bases unmatched to any gene: 10. The CDR3 totals 16 residues. The CDR3 region is CASSRTGTGGRNEQFF. The CDR3 DNA reads as TGTGCCAGCAGTAGAACCGGGACAGGGGGAAGGAATGAGCAGTTCTTC.

This clonotype was picked up many times. V gene TRBV5-6 combines with J gene TRBJ2-1; 7 nucleotides match TRBD1. Trimming removed 0 bases from V and 3 bases from J; junction bases left unmatched: 3. CDR1 SGHDT and CDR2 YYEEEE come from the germline V gene. CDR3 length equals 15 residues. The CDR3 protein is CASSLEQGSYNEQFF. The CDR3 DNA reads as TGTGCCAGCAGCTTGGAACAGGGGAGCTACAATGAGCAGTTCTTC.

The chain couples TRBV5-1 to TRBJ2-1, with D hard to call. The CDR3 has 13 residues. Between the trimmed V and J ends, which lost 4 bases and 9 bases, there was a span of 14 bases. Germline V CDR1 and CDR2: SGHRS, YFSETQ. CDR3 coding DNA: TGCGCCAGCAGCCCCGAGGCACATGGTGAGCAGTTCTTC. Its translation: CASSPEAHGEQFF. The whole variable domain, filled in from reference TRBV5-1 and TRBJ2-1, reads KAGVTQTPRYLIKTRGQQVTLSCSPISGHRSVSWYQQTPGQGLQFLFEYFSETQRNKGNFPGRFSGRQFSNSRSEMNVSTLELGDSALYLCASSPEAHGEQFFGPGTRLTVL.

This clonotype has a handful of counts. J is TRBJ2-7 and V is TRBV6-2 or TRBV6-3, with TRBD2 identical over 10 bases. The CDR3 sequence is 12 residues long. Trimming removed 5 bases from V and 13 bases from J; junction bases left unmatched: 8. Germline lookup yields CDR1 MNHEY and CDR2 SVGEGT. The CDR3 here is CASSISSGSTYF. In nucleotides, the CDR3 is TGTGCCAGCAGTATCTCTAGCGGGAGTACATACTTC.

There are a few counts of this clonotype. V is TRBV11-1 and J is TRBJ2-5; 15 bases agree with TRBD2. Germline V gene lookup returns CDR1 SGHAT and CDR2 FQDESV (reference sequence). This CDR3 spans 23 amino acids. V shed 1 base, J shed 4 bases, and the junction held 22 bases outside the gene matches. CDR3 loop: CASSLGAGDRGTSGRSRRETQYF. The DNA of the CDR3 is TGTGCCAGCAGCTTAGGCGCGGGGGACAGGGGGACTAGCGGGAGGTCGCGGAGAGAGACCCAGTACTTC.

V usage is TRBV25-1 and J usage is TRBJ1-6, with D perhaps TRBD1 (6 bases). V lost 10 bases and J lost 3, with 10 bases in between. This CDR3 comprises 13 residues. Germline CDR1 is MGHDK and CDR2 is SYGVNS. CDR3 in DNA: TGTGCCACGAGGGGGATCTATAATTCACCCCTCCACTTT. This translates into CATRGIYNSPLHF.

This clonotype was found a few times. The chain combines TRBV7-2 with TRBJ2-5; 10 bases are a match to TRBD2. V dropped 7 bases and J dropped 5; count of bases not matched to a gene: 4. CDR3 length: 13 amino acids. The germline gives CDR1 SGHTA, CDR2 FQGNSA. CDR3 in amino acids: CASKAGGLETQYF. For the CDR3, the DNA is TGTGCCAGCAAAGCGGGAGGGTTGGAGACCCAGTACTTC.

CDR3 in DNA: TGTGCCAGCAGCGCACGGGACCGACCCACTGAAGCTTTCTTT. It yields the protein CASSARDRPTEAFF. The gene calls are TRBV7-9 and TRBJ1-1; the D gene is possibly TRBD1 (5 bases). The CDR3 runs 14 residues. Germline CDR1 is SEHNR and CDR2 is FQNEAQ (reference sequence). The V and J ends lost 5 bases and 4 bases respectively, with 14 bases between them.

V gene TRBV28 combines with J gene TRBJ1-1; 9 nucleotides line up with TRBD1. The CDR3 totals 16 residues. The J segment lost 5 bases and the V segment lost 6 bases, leaving 13 bases of the junction unmatched. Per the germline V gene, CDR1 is MDHEN and CDR2 is SYDVKM. CDR3 DNA sequence: TGTGCCAGCAGGGAAGCACAGGGGGCTTCGAGGACTGAAGCTTTCTTT. It is translated as CASREAQGASRTEAFF.

The chain uses TRBV10-2 and TRBJ2-1; 16 positions match TRBD2. The germline CDR1 and CDR2 sequences are WSHSY and SAAADI. This CDR3 region has 16 residues. J was trimmed by 6 bases and V by 6 bases; bases with no gene match: 5. CDR3: CASREGTSGRGNEQFF. Here the CDR3 DNA reads TGCGCCAGCAGAGAAGGGACTAGCGGGAGGGGCAATGAGCAGTTCTTC.

This clonotype has more than one count but fewer than ten. V gene TRBV11-2 combines with J gene TRBJ2-1; 11 nucleotides agree with TRBD2. This CDR3 has 16 residues. Germline V gene data show CDR1 as SGHAT and CDR2 as FQNNGV. V was pared by 2 bases and J by 10 bases, with 10 bases of the junction left unmatched. CDR3 residues: CASSLILAGGTKEQFF. The CDR3 DNA reads as TGTGCCAGCAGCTTAATCCTAGCGGGGGGTACTAAGGAGCAGTTCTTC.

The V and J genes are TRBV10-3 and TRBJ2-3; TRBD2 agrees at 8 bases. The CDR3 length is 16 residues. V shed 3 bases, J shed 3 bases, and the junction held 8 bases outside the gene matches. CDR1 is ENHRY and CDR2 is SYGVKD in the germline V gene. The CDR3: CAISEDYGGATDTQYF. The CDR3 nucleotides are TGTGCCATCAGTGAAGACTACGGGGGGGCAACAGATACGCAGTATTTT.

This clonotype came up many times. The chain couples TRBV21-1 to TRBJ2-1; TRBD1 is the table's D call and was not checked against the DNA. TRBV21-1 is given as a pseudogene. The CDR3 is made up of 19 amino acids. The CDR3 DNA follows: TGTGCCAGCAGCAATTGGGGACAGGGGTTCGGGAGGGCCGGAAATGAGCAGTTCTTC. It is translated as CASSNWGQGFGRAGNEQFF.

The rearrangement links TRBV20-1 to TRBJ2-2, with TRBD1 as a possible D gene (6 bases). The CDR3 consists of 15 residues. Germline loops: CDR1 DFQATT, CDR2 SNEGSKA (reference sequence). Deletions cut 3 bases from V and 1 base from J, with 12 bases between. CDR3 sequence reads: CSARKPGQNTGELFF. The CDR3, as DNA: TGCAGTGCTAGGAAACCGGGACAGAACACCGGGGAGCTGTTTTTT.

The rearrangement joins TRBV7-2 to TRBJ2-7; no reliable D call. Germline V gene sequence: CDR1 SGHTA, CDR2 FQGNSA. This CDR3 has 11 residues. V was clipped by 4 bases and J by 7 bases, with 8 bases between them. CDR3 bases: TGTGCCAGCAGCTCCGCCAGTGAGCAGTACTTC. As protein: CASSSASEQYF.